This T cell receptor (beta chain) was recorded in a study of T cells in Graves' hyperthyroidism and ophthalmopathy. Study-level points and caveats: Clonotypes that were expanded in thyroid above 0.001 mostly appeared in blood too.

Germline V gene sequence: CDR1 SGHAT, CDR2 FQDESV (reference sequence). The V end was cut by 0 bases, the J end by 2 bases, with 10 bases between. The CDR3 consists of 15 residues. This clonotype was detected a few times. Its matching antigen is unknown. A much larger clone lies one base from this, so it may be a read error. The investigators amplified TCR beta CDR3 regions from RNA transcripts. The study used the HTBI primer set for a first-round RT-PCR of the TCR CDR3. TCRdb fed the multiplex PCR reads into MiXCR, producing one record per CDR3 protein. The sample lists 390,000 or so distinct CDR3 sequences, approximately 14% seen once, with roughly an eighth in the top ten. Each person with ophthalmopathy scored at least 3 on the Clinical Activity Score, reached NOSPECS grade 4 or higher, and had been ill under 3 months.

The sequence derives from a man younger than 35 with Graves' ophthalmopathy. Sequenced: blood. The chain is built from TRBV11-1 and TRBJ2-5; a possible D gene is TRBD1 (5 bases). The CDR3 is CASSLARQHQETQYF. Written as DNA, the CDR3 is TGTGCCAGCAGCTTAGCAAGACAGCATCAAGAGACCCAGTACTTC. Looking up the rest from reference TRBV11-1 and TRBJ2-5 gives the full variable domain: EAEVAQSPRYKITEKSQAVAFWCDPISGHATLYWYRQILGQGPELLVQFQDESVVDDSQLPKDRFSAERLKGVDSTLKIQPAELGDSAMYLCASSLARQHQETQYFGPGTRLLVL.